The text below deals with one T cell receptor beta chain. Its binding antigen is unknown. No base quality information exists; no much larger clone differs at one position. Focal radiation therapy combined with CTLA-4 blockade (ipilimumab) was tested in patients with chemo-refractory metastatic non-small-cell lung cancer. The data are from a study of radiotherapy plus CTLA-4 blockade in lung cancer (dated by TCRdb to the late 2010s). Looking at the study overall: Objective responses were observed in approximately 18% of enrolled patients, and disease control was achieved in around 30%. Paper-wide results and their limitations: TCR clones derived from tumors expanded in peripheral blood after treatment with radiotherapy and ipilimumab. Increased serum interferon-beta after radiation, together with early dynamic changes in blood T cell clones, were reported to be the strongest predictors of response.

The CDR3 starts with the cysteine, ends with the phenylalanine, and has 14 residues. Kept here is only the CDR3 DNA, which spans 42 bases and is read in frame from base 1. Germline trimming amounts to 6 bases on V and 9 bases on J, with 9 as the count of junction bases outside the gene matches. According to the germline V gene, CDR1 reads SNHLY and CDR2 reads FYNNEI. The library relied on the immunoSEQ multiplex PCR assay. Sourced from immuneACCESS, this table was stored by TCRdb with only in-frame sequences that have V and J called. A share of the clones is absent; for the studies checked, an unresolved V gene accounts for under half, and the remainder has no known explanation. This sample gives some 120,000 clones in total; roughly 77% of them show up just once. In total, the top ten clones hold 3% to 4% of the sample.

In this chain, TRBV2 is recombined with TRBJ2-2, with TRBD1 matching 8 junction bases. The TCR was taken from a human donor with non-small cell lung cancer that progressed on radiotherapy plus ipilimumab. Some clones in this sample may be carry-over from other donors' samples. Source: peripheral blood, taken from a patient treated with radiotherapy plus ipilimumab. The DNA sequence is as follows: TGTGCCAGCAGGGAGGCAGGGGGCGGAAGGGAGCTGTTTTTT. The resulting protein is CASREAGGGRELFF.